This T cell receptor beta chain was profiled in a study of cytomegalovirus exposure and HLA in healthy donors. The PCR was carried out with 60 Vbeta primers and 13 Jbeta primers. Some clones are missing from TCRdb's copy, which holds only in-frame ones; the method was immunoSEQ multiplex PCR. The top ten hold about 1.6% of the sample, which has around 140,000 clones, 83% seen once. Overall study findings and caveats: Reportedly, TCR beta sequences accurately predicted HLA-A and HLA-B alleles in most subjects.

Nominal health characterized the donors when sampled, though unrecorded immune exposures were likely. This clone is a singleton in its sample. What it binds is unknown. CDR1 SGHRS and CDR2 YFSETQ come from the germline V gene. CDR3 size: 16 residues. The V end lost 0 bases, the J end lost 4 bases, and 16 bases lay between the germline ends. V gene TRBV5-1 combines with J gene TRBJ1-2; a possible D gene is TRBD1 (5 bases). This TCR was recovered from a man aged 40-55 years in good health and CMV-seronegative. Sequenced sample: PBMCs. The CDR3 DNA reads TGCGCCAGCAGCTTGGACAGTTTCGGGACTCTCTATGGCTACACCTTC. It specifies CASSLDSFGTLYGYTF.